This T cell receptor beta chain was documented in a study of shared clonotypes between healthy human individuals. Study-wide results and caveats: What naive subsets generally showed was a larger estimated richness than memory subsets showed. Genetic and exposure-history diversity was limited by the few donors. Clonotypes that were shared across four donors made up roughly 5% of naive CD4 clonotypes.

The data were produced by immunoSEQ multiplex PCR, yet TCRdb's version contains in-frame clones alone and is incomplete. The sample shows about 1.5 million clones, 95% to 99% of them seen only once. About this clone: Its matching antigen is unknown.

Subsets obtained from CD4+ cells comprised CD45RA+ naive and CD45RA-negative memory cells. Trimming cost V 3 bases and J 1 base, with 10 bases left between them. The CDR3 runs 14 residues. The germline gives CDR1 SGHKS, CDR2 YYEKEE (reference sequence). The receptor was isolated from a young man in good health. This sequence joins TRBV5-5 and TRBJ1-1, with TRBD1 as a possible D gene (6 bases). Input material: naive CD4+ T cells sorted from blood. Documented subset: CD45RA+ positively selected. The CDR3 DNA reads as TGTGCCAGCAGCTCGGACAGCCAGAACACTGAAGCTTTCTTT. Protein product: CASSSDSQNTEAFF.